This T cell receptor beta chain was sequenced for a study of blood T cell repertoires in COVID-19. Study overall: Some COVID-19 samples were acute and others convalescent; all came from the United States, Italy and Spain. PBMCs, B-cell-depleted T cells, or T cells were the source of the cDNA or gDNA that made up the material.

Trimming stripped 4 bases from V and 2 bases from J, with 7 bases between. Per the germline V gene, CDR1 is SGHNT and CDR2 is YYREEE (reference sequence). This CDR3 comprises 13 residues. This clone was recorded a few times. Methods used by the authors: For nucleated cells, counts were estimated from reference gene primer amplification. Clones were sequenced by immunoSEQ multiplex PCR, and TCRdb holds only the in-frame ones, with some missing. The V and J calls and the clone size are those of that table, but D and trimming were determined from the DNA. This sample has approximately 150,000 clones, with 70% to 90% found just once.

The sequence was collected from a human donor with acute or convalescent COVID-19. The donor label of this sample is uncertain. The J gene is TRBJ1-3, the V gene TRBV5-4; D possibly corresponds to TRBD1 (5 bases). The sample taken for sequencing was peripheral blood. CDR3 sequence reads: CASSQTAGNTIYF. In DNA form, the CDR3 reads TGTGCCAGCAGCCAGACAGCTGGAAACACCATATATTTT.